Presented here are 25 T cell receptor beta chains from one specimen sequenced in a study of CD8+ T cells in alopecia areata. cDNA reverse transcribed from extracted RNA served as the sequencing template. TCRdb keeps only in-frame clones here, not all; method: immunoSEQ multiplex PCR. This sample yields fewer than 250,000 clones, of which under 70% are seen a single time; 4.2% belongs to the top ten. Treatment noted: oral pan-JAK inhibitor, 5-10 mg twice daily. This sample comprised CD4+ T cells sorted from blood, obtained at week 4, from a patient treated with tofacitinib. Source of these receptors: a human donor with alopecia areata.

J is TRBJ1-2 and V is TRBV5-5, with D uncertain. V was cut by 4 bases and J by 8 bases, with 15 bases left in between. This CDR3 is 13 amino acids long. Germline V gene sequence: CDR1 SGHKS, CDR2 YYEKEE (reference sequence). CDR3 nucleotide sequence: TGTGCCAGCAGCATAACAGAGAAGGGAGGCTACACCTTC. Translation: CASSITEKGGYTF.

This chain joins TRBV7-2 and TRBJ2-2; 8 positions match TRBD1. Germline values: CDR1 SGHTA, CDR2 FQGNSA. V gave up 1 base and J gave up 6 bases; unmatched junction bases: 4. There are 15 residues in the CDR3. As DNA, the CDR3 is TGTGCCAGCAGCTTAGAGGGACAGGTGGCCGGGGAGCTGTTTTTT. Its protein is CASSLEGQVAGELFF.

This chain links TRBV5-1 with TRBJ2-7; tentative D call: TRBD2 (6 bases). The V end lost 5 bases, the J end lost 3 bases, and 15 bases lay between the germline ends. This CDR3 is 14 amino acids long. From germline, CDR1 is SGHRS and CDR2 YFSETQ. Written as DNA, the CDR3 is TGCGCCAGCAGTCAGGAGGGACTGAACTACGAGCAGTACTTC. Translated: CASSQEGLNYEQYF.

The genes are TRBV4-2 and TRBJ1-1; tentative D call: TRBD1 (5 bases). The CDR3 contains 17 residues. Germline CDR1 reads LGHNA; CDR2 reads YNFKEQ. V was trimmed by 0 bases and J by 0 bases, leaving 14 bases between them. The CDR3 nucleotides read TGTGCCAGCAGCCAAGAGTGGCAGGGTTCTATGAACACTGAAGCTTTCTTT. Residues: CASSQEWQGSMNTEAFF.

J is TRBJ2-6 and V is TRBV29-1; TRBD1 is a possible D gene (6 bases). This CDR3 is 16 amino acids long. The V gene's germline CDR1 is SQVTM and CDR2 ANQGSEA. The V end was cut by 5 bases, the J end by 0 bases, with 14 bases between. CDR3 sequence: CSVLGRGHSGANVLTF. DNA of the CDR3: TGCAGCGTTCTGGGCAGGGGCCACTCTGGGGCCAACGTCCTGACTTTC.

This rearrangement joins TRBV29-1 to TRBJ2-7, with TRBD1 identical over 7 bases. J gave up 0 bases and V 3 bases, and 5 bases lay outside the gene matches. This CDR3 is built from 14 residues. Germline CDR1 is SQVTM and CDR2 is ANQGSEA. CDR3 loop: CSVDRDSFSYEQYF. The CDR3 DNA follows: TGCAGCGTTGACCGGGACAGCTTCTCCTACGAGCAGTACTTC.

On this clone itself: The sample holds other DNA sequences that translate to the same CDR3. V usage is TRBV7-2 and J usage is TRBJ2-3, with 9 bases aligning to TRBD1. CDR1 and CDR2 from the germline V gene are SGHTA and FQGNSA. V trimming: 5 bases; J trimming: 4 bases; junction bases outside the gene matches: 4. The CDR3 runs 14 residues. The CDR3 sequence: CASSVGQGPDTQYF. Here the CDR3 DNA reads TGTGCCAGCAGCGTCGGACAGGGGCCAGATACGCAGTATTTT. Looking up the rest from reference TRBV7-2 and TRBJ2-3 gives the full variable domain: GAGVSQSPSNKVTEKGKDVELRCDPISGHTALYWYRQSLGQGLEFLIYFQGNSAPDKSGLPSDRFSAERTGGSVSTLTIQRTQQEDSAVYLCASSVGQGPDTQYFGPGTRLTVL.

The genes are TRBV5-6 and TRBJ2-2, with D uncertain. Trimming removed 1 base from V and 3 bases from J, with 10 bases in between. Germline V gene sequence: CDR1 SGHDT, CDR2 YYEEEE. The CDR3 length is 15 residues. The CDR3 nucleotides read TGTGCCAGCAGCTTGAGTCACAGCTACACCGGGGAGCTGTTTTTT. Translating it yields CASSLSHSYTGELFF.

The V gene is TRBV15, the J gene TRBJ2-6; the D gene could be TRBD1 or TRBD2 (5 bases each). The germline V gene encodes CDR1 LNHNV and CDR2 YYDKDF (reference sequence). The germline V and J ends were trimmed by 8 bases and 0 bases, with 11 bases remaining between them. The CDR3 covers 15 residues. In DNA, the CDR3 is TGTGCCACCCGTCCAGGGAGCTCTGGGGCCAACGTCCTGACTTTC. Residues: CATRPGSSGANVLTF.

The chain recombines TRBV7-6 with TRBJ1-6; possible D gene TRBD1, 6 bases. Per germline, CDR1 SGHVS and CDR2 FNYEAQ. Deletions cut 5 bases from V and 8 bases from J, with 13 bases between. The CDR3 spans 14 residues. As DNA, the CDR3 is TGTGCCAGCAGCGCTCGGGGGCGGGATTCACCCCTCCACTTT. It is translated as CASSARGRDSPLHF. Together with reference TRBV7-6 and TRBJ1-6, the CDR3 gives the full variable domain: GAGVSQSPRYKVTKRGQDVALRCDPISGHVSLYWYRQALGQGPEFLTYFNYEAQQDKSGLPNDRFSAERPEGSISTLTIQRTEQRDSAMYRCASSARGRDSPLHFGNGTRLTVT.

Only a few counts were recorded for this clone. The chain recombines TRBV6-6 with TRBJ2-2; unclear D gene. With 0 bases removed from V and 4 bases from J, the gap between germline ends came to 12 bases. This CDR3 is 16 amino acids long. CDR1 is MNHNY, CDR2 SVGAGI, per germline (reference sequence). The CDR3 DNA reads TGTGCCAGCAGTTACTCGTACCGGGCTGTCACCGGGGAGCTGTTTTTT. Its protein is CASSYSYRAVTGELFF.

The chain is built from TRBV29-1 and TRBJ2-3, with a weak D call TRBD2 (6 bases). Trimming left V 0 bases short and J 6 bases short, with 19 bases between. Germline V gene lookup returns CDR1 SQVTM and CDR2 ANQGSEA. CDR3 length: 16 residues. CDR3 coding DNA: TGCAGCGTTGAAGATCGACTAGTCCACTCATCGGATACGCAGTATTTT. Its protein is CSVEDRLVHSSDTQYF.

This clone came up once. The chain couples TRBV7-6 to TRBJ2-1, with 10 bases identical to TRBD2. V shed 2 bases and J 9 bases; nucleotides not matched to a gene: 1. CDR1 is SGHVS, CDR2 FNYEAQ, per germline. CDR3 length: 13 residues. The CDR3 reads CASSLPSGGEQFF. The CDR3 DNA is TGTGCCAGCAGCTTACCTAGCGGGGGTGAGCAGTTCTTC.

The chain recombines TRBV9 with TRBJ1-2; D is uncertain. V lost 2 bases to trimming and J lost 8 bases, with 19 bases between them. The CDR3 runs 15 residues. Germline V gene sequence: CDR1 SGDLS, CDR2 YYNGEE. This CDR3 reads CASSVKATAAGGYTF. The CDR3 nucleotides are TGTGCCAGCAGCGTCAAAGCAACAGCGGCGGGCGGCTACACCTTC.

This clone was seen a single time. The chain links TRBV30 to TRBJ1-5; D perhaps matches TRBD1 (5 bases). This CDR3 is built from 13 residues. Germline V gives CDR1 GTSNPN, CDR2 SVGIG (reference sequence). Trimming stripped 3 bases from V and 2 bases from J, with 8 bases between. The CDR3 DNA follows: TGTGCCTGGAGAAGGGACGGCAATCAGCCCCAGCATTTT. This gives the protein CAWRRDGNQPQHF.

The V gene is TRBV18, the J gene TRBJ2-1; D is possibly TRBD1 (5 bases). V lost 2 bases and J lost 3, with 5 bases in between. There are 13 residues in the CDR3. CDR1 KGHSH and CDR2 LQKENI come from the germline V gene. The CDR3 spells CASSPRGYNEQFF. The CDR3 DNA is TGTGCCAGCTCACCAAGGGGCTACAATGAGCAGTTCTTC.

This clone has only a few counts. This chain joins TRBV5-6 and TRBJ2-2; perhaps TRBD1 as D (6 bases). The CDR3 covers 17 residues. Germline V gene lookup returns CDR1 SGHDT and CDR2 YYEEEE. V shed 4 bases and J shed 0 bases, with 16 bases lying between them. The CDR3 sequence: CASSGRGRRTNTGELFF. The DNA of the CDR3 is TGTGCCAGCAGCGGCAGGGGTCGCCGTACGAACACCGGGGAGCTGTTTTTT.

The chain uses TRBV29-1 and TRBJ1-2, with D possibly being TRBD1 (6 bases). Germline loops: CDR1 SQVTM, CDR2 ANQGSEA. Trimming cost V 5 bases and J 6 bases, with 10 bases left between them. The CDR3 sequence is 11 residues long. CDR3 DNA sequence: TGCAGCGTTTGGGGGGGGCATGGCTACACCTTC. This encodes CSVWGGHGYTF.

The table lists this clone with a few counts. The chain couples TRBV6-5 to TRBJ2-7; 7 nucleotides match TRBD2. Per the germline V gene, CDR1 is MNHEY and CDR2 is SVGAGI. CDR3 length: 12 amino acids. The ends lost 6 bases at V and 7 bases at J; junction bases unmatched: 6. The CDR3 region has the DNA TGTGCCAGCAGGGGAGGGCTAGAGGAGCAGTACTTC. It codes for CASRGGLEEQYF.

The gene calls are TRBV7-9 and TRBJ2-6; the D is unclear. Trimming removed 5 bases at V and 0 bases at J, with 5 bases between. This CDR3 is 14 amino acids long. CDR1 and CDR2 from the germline V gene are SEHNR and FQNEAQ (reference sequence). CDR3 sequence: CASSPASGANVLTF. CDR3 DNA: TGTGCCAGCAGCCCCGCCTCTGGGGCCAACGTCCTGACTTTC.

This chain uses TRBV5-1 with TRBJ1-5, with a weak D call TRBD1 (6 bases). The CDR3 covers 15 residues. Between the trimmed V and J ends, which lost 4 bases and 6 bases, there was a span of 17 bases. The germline V gene has CDR1 SGHRS and CDR2 YFSETQ. In DNA form, the CDR3 reads TGCGCCAGCAGCACTGGACCGGGGGCTGGTCAGCCCCAGCATTTT. Amino acids: CASSTGPGAGQPQHF.

This sequence joins TRBV4-1 and TRBJ2-1; D not certain. There are 16 residues in the CDR3. With 3 bases removed from V and 4 bases from J, the gap between germline ends came to 16 bases. The germline gives CDR1 MGHRA, CDR2 YSYEKL. Here the CDR3 reads CASSQLDLITYNEQFF. The CDR3 bases are TGCGCCAGCAGCCAGTTAGACTTGATTACTTACAATGAGCAGTTCTTC.

The rearrangement uses TRBV11-2 and TRBJ1-6; no clear D. Germline loops: CDR1 SGHAT, CDR2 FQNNGV. Trimming shortened V by 3 bases and J by 11 bases, and 8 bases separated the two germline ends. The CDR3 totals 12 residues. CDR3 protein: CASSFSGAPLHF. The DNA of the CDR3 is TGTGCCAGCAGCTTCTCTGGGGCACCCCTCCACTTT. Full variable domain (rest looked up from reference TRBV11-2 and TRBJ1-6): EAGVAQSPRYKIIEKRQSVAFWCNPISGHATLYWYQQILGQGPKLLIQFQNNGVVDDSQLPKDRFSAERLKGVDSTLKIQPAKLEDSAVYLCASSFSGAPLHFGNGTRLTVT.

This clone appeared a few times. The sample holds other DNA sequences that translate to the same CDR3. The chain recombines TRBV30 with TRBJ1-1; D remains unclear. V was cut by 0 bases and J by 2 bases, with 7 bases left in between. The CDR3 is made up of 13 amino acids. Germline CDR1 GTSNPN, CDR2 SVGIG (reference sequence). The CDR3 reads CAWSVVGNTEAFF. The CDR3 nucleotides are TGTGCCTGGAGTGTAGTAGGAAACACTGAAGCTTTCTTT.

This chain connects TRBV7-2 to TRBJ1-3; D is unresolved. V was shortened by 4 bases and J by 3 bases, with 10 bases between the two germline ends. Germline V gives CDR1 SGHTA, CDR2 FQGNSA. The CDR3 consists of 14 residues. The CDR3 here is CASSSGIGGNTIYF. The CDR3 DNA reads as TGTGCCAGCAGCTCGGGTATAGGTGGAAACACCATATATTTT.